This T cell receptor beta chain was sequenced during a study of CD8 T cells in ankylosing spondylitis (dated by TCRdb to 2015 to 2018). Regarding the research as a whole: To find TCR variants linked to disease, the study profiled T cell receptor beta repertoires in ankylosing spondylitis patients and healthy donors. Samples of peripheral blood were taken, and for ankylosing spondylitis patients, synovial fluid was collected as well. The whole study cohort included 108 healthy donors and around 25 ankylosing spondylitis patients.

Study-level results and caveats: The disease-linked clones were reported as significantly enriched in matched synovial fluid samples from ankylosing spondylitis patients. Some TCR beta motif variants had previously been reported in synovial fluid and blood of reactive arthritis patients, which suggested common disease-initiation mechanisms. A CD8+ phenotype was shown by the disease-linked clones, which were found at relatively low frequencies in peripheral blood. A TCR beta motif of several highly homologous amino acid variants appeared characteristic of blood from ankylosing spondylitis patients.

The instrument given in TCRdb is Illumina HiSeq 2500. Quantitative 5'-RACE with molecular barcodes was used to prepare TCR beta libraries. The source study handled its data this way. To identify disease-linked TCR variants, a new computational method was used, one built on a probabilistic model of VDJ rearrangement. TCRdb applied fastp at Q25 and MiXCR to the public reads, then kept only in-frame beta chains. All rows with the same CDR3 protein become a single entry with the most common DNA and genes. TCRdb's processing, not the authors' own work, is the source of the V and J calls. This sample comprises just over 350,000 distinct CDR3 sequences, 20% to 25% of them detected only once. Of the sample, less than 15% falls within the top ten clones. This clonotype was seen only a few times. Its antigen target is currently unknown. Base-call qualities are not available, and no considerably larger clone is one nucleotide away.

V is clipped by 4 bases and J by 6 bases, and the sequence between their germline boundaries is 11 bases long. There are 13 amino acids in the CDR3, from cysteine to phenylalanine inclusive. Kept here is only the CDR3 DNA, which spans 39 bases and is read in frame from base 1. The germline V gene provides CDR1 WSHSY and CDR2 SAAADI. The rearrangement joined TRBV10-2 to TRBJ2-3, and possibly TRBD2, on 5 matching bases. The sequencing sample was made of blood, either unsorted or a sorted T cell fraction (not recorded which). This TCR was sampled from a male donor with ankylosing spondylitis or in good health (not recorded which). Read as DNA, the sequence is TGCGCCAGCAGTGGGTTCGGGGAGGATACGCAGTATTTT. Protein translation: CASSGFGEDTQYF.